The text below deals with one T cell receptor beta chain. What this receptor recognizes is not known. No much larger clone exists at a distance of one base, and base qualities are not known. The immunoSEQ Assay, a bias-controlled multiplex PCR, was used to amplify TCRbeta CDR3 regions from genomic DNA. As for the authors' bioinformatics: The number of nucleated cells in each sample was estimated from the amplification of reference gene primers within the assay. To quantify the absolute abundance of each unique TCRbeta CDR3 rearrangement, sequence reads were collapsed and filtered. Productive Simpson clonality was computed per sample as the square root of Simpson's diversity index over productive rearrangements. TCRdb took this table from immuneACCESS and kept in-frame rearrangements with V and J called. Such tables lack part of the clones; where checked against another copy, unresolved V genes explain under half of the gap, and the rest is unexplained. The D gene and trimming were derived from the DNA, and the V and J assignments and clone size from that table. Counted in this sample were 400,000 or so clones; roughly 90% of them appeared once. Jointly, the top ten make up 0.8% to 0.85% of the sample.

This entry is derived from a study of blood T cell repertoires in COVID-19 (dated by TCRdb to 2018 to 2020). Looking at the study overall: Samples covering the acute and convalescent phases of COVID-19 were provided by collaborators in the United States, Italy and Spain. The material from the prospective study consisted of cDNA or gDNA derived from T cells, B-cell-depleted T cells, or PBMCs. Subjects who had been exposed to COVID-19, were actively infected with it, or had recovered from it provided the deeply sampled blood TCRbeta repertoires that made up the dataset. A freely available public database, intended as a resource for researchers studying the immune response to SARS-CoV-2, is where the repertoires were released. The samples were drawn from the first 160 participants of the ongoing ImmuneRACE study and from roughly 1,300 subjects provided by 6 global collaborators. A de-identified subject ID, COVID-19 status, age in years and sex were almost always included in the sample metadata. Where available, HLA class I and class II types were taken from metadata supplied by the sample provider and were not determined by assay-based typing.

One collaborating source in Seattle enrolled patients while the patients were actively infected and followed the patients over time throughout the course of disease. Collaborating institutions collected whole blood in K2EDTA tubes following their own protocols. For TCRbeta analysis, collaborators shipped samples in one of three forms: frozen whole blood, isolated PBMCs, or DNA extracted from either of those sample types. Here is what the overall study found, with its caveats: How much clinical and demographic metadata was included differed by source and by participant, and the metadata was provided uncurated.

The CDR3 goes from the cysteine to the phenylalanine over 14 residues. Here the CDR3 DNA is all that survives: 42 bases in frame from base 1. CDR1 SGHRS and CDR2 YFSETQ are derived from the germline V gene. V drops 3 bases and J drops 8 bases, leaving 15 bases in between. The receptor chain draws on TRBV5-1 and TRBJ2-1; possibly the D gene is TRBD1, per 6 matching bases. The clonotype was recovered from a young man with COVID-19, enrolled during active disease. Sequenced input: peripheral blood. The DNA is TGCGCCAGCAGCTGGGGACAAATGAAGGATGAGCAGTTCTTC. It translates as CASSWGQMKDEQFF.